This TCR beta chain is drawn from a study of blood T cell repertoires in COVID-19. On the study more broadly: The United States, Italy and Spain supplied acute and convalescent COVID-19 samples. T cells, B-cell-depleted T cells, or PBMCs supplied cDNA or gDNA.

Germline V gives CDR1 SEHNR, CDR2 FQNEAQ (reference sequence). Trimming removed 6 bases from V and 0 bases from J; junction bases left unmatched: 6. CDR3 length equals 15 residues. Per the authors' pipeline: Amplification of reference gene primers was used by the study to estimate nucleated cell counts. TCRdb's table, derived via immunoSEQ multiplex PCR, lists solely in-frame clones and lacks some. The DNA was the basis for D and trimming; V, J and clone size are from that table. The sample yields 150,000 to 200,000 clones, 89% seen once. The genes are TRBV7-9 and TRBJ1-1; 8 bases match TRBD1. This clonotype originated in a man in his 60s with acute or convalescent COVID-19. What was sequenced was peripheral blood. The CDR3 loop reads CASRLTGDMNTEAFF. The CDR3 nucleotides are TGTGCCAGCAGGTTGACAGGGGACATGAACACTGAAGCTTTCTTT. The whole variable domain, remainder taken from reference TRBV7-9 and TRBJ1-1, is DTGVSQNPRHKITKRGQNVTFRCDPISEHNRLYWYRQTLGQGPEFLTYFQNEAQLEKSRLLSDRFSAERPKGSFSTLEIQRTEQGDSAMYLCASRLTGDMNTEAFFGQGTRLTVV.